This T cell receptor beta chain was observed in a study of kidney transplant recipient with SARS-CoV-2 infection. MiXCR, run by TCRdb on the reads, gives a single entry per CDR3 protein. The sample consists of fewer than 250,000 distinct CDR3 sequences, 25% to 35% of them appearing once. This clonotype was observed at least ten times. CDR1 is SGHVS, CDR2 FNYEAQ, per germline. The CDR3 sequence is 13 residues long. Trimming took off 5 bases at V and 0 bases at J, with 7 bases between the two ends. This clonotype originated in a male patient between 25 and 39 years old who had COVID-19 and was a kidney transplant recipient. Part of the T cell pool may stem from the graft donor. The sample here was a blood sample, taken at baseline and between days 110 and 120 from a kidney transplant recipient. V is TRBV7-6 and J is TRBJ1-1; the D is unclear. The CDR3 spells CASSQDVNTEAFF. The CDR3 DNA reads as TGTGCCAGCAGCCAAGACGTGAACACTGAAGCTTTCTTT. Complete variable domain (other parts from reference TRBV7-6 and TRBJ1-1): GAGVSQSPRYKVTKRGQDVALRCDPISGHVSLYWYRQALGQGPEFLTYFNYEAQQDKSGLPNDRFSAERPEGSISTLTIQRTEQRDSAMYRCASSQDVNTEAFFGQGTRLTVV.